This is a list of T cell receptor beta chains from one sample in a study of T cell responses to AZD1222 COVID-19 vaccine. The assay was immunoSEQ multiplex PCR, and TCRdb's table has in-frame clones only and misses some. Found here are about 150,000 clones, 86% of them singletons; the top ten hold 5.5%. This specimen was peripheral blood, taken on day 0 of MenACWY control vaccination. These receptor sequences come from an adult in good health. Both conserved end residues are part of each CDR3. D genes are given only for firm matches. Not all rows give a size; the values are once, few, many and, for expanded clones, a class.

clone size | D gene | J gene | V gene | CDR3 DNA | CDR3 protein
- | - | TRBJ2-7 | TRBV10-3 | TGTGCCACCAGAGTACAGGGTAGAGTCTACGAGCAGTACTTC | CATRVQGRVYEQYF
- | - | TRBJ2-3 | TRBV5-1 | TGCGCCAGCAGCTGGACGCAGGCTCCCCGGACAGATACGCAGTATTTT | CASSWTQAPRTDTQYF
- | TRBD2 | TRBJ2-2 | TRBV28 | TGTGCCAGCAGTTCTACCGGACTAGCCGACACCGGGGAGCTGTTTTTT | CASSSTGLADTGELFF
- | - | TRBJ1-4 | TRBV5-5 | TGTGCCAGCAGCTTGGACCCCGACAGGATTAATGAAAAACTGTTTTTT | CASSLDPDRINEKLFF
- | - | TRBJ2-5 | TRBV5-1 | TGCGCCAGCAGCTTGGAGGTAGGATTCGCGGCGCCAGAGACCCAGTACTTC | CASSLEVGFAAPETQYF
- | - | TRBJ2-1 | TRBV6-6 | TGTGCCAGTACCAGAGGTAATGAGCAGTTCTTC | CASTRGNEQFF
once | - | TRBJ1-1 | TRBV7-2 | TGTGCCAGCAGCTTAGTCCCAAACCCCAGCAACGAAGCTTTCTTT | CASSLVPNPSNEAFF
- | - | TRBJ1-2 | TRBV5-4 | TGTGCCAGCAGCCGGTGGGCAGGGAAGGGTTACTATGGCTACACCTTC | CASSRWAGKGYYGYTF
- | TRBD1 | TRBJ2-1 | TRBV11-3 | TGTGCCAGCAGCTTATCTCGGACCCTGGCTGACAGGGGACACAATGAGCAGTTCTTC | CASSLSRTLADRGHNEQFF
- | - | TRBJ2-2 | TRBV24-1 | TGTGCCACTTCCGGGACCGGCCCTCGATGGGGGGTCGGATTATTAACCGGGGAGCTGTTTTTT | CATSGTGPRWGVGLLTGELFF
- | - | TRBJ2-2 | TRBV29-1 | TGCAGCGTTGTGGGGGACACCGGGGAGCTGTTTTTT | CSVVGDTGELFF
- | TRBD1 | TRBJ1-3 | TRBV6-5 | TGTGCCAGCAGTTACTCCACAGGGGAAAACACCATATATTTT | CASSYSTGENTIYF
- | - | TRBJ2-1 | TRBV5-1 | TGCGCCAGCAGCGGGACGGTGAATGAGCAGTTCTTC | CASSGTVNEQFF
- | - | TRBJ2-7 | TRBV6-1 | TGTGCCAGCAGTGAGGGATTGGTCACCTACGAGCAGTACTTC | CASSEGLVTYEQYF
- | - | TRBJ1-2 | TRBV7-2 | TGTGCCAGCAGCCCACGGACAATGAGCCCCTATGGCTACACCTTC | CASSPRTMSPYGYTF
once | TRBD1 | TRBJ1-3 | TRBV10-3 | TGTGCCATCATGTCGTTGGGCAGGGGGTATGGAAACACCATATATTTT | CAIMSLGRGYGNTIYF
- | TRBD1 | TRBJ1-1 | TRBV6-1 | TGTGCCAGCAGTGAAGAATACAGGGGTGGCGACACTGAAGCTTTCTTT | CASSEEYRGGDTEAFF
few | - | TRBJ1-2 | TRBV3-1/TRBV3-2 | TGTGCCAGCAGCCAAGCTCCGCGGACAGCCGCTAACTATGGCTACACCTTC | CASSQAPRTAANYGYTF